The rows below give T cell receptor beta chains drawn from one sample of a study of CD8 T cells in Susac syndrome. TCRdb processed the immunoSEQ multiplex PCR reads anew with MiXCR; each CDR3 protein has one entry. The sample includes about 160,000 distinct CDR3 sequences, around 92% of them seen just once. Input material: CD4+ T cells from PBMCs. These receptors all come from a human donor in good health. The CDR3 runs from the conserved cysteine through the conserved F or W. D genes are given only for firm matches.

v_call	d_call	j_call	cdr3_aa
TRBV4-1	.	TRBJ1-3	CASSQAGGRLSGNTIYF
TRBV23-1	.	TRBJ2-7	CASSQSVYEQYF
TRBV6-2/TRBV6-3	.	TRBJ2-4	CASWHGGHYIQYF
TRBV11-1	TRBD1	TRBJ2-1	CASSLAWQGADEQFF
TRBV25-1	TRBD1	TRBJ2-7	CASRATGVWEQYF
TRBV5-1	.	TRBJ2-5	CASSLVDFQETQYF
TRBV5-4	TRBD1	TRBJ2-5	CASSFLGQEETQYF
TRBV25-1	.	TRBJ1-3	CASGAGNTIYF
TRBV23-1	TRBD1	TRBJ1-2	CASSQSKQGEDGYTF
TRBV5-1	.	TRBJ2-7	CASGVRPYEQYF